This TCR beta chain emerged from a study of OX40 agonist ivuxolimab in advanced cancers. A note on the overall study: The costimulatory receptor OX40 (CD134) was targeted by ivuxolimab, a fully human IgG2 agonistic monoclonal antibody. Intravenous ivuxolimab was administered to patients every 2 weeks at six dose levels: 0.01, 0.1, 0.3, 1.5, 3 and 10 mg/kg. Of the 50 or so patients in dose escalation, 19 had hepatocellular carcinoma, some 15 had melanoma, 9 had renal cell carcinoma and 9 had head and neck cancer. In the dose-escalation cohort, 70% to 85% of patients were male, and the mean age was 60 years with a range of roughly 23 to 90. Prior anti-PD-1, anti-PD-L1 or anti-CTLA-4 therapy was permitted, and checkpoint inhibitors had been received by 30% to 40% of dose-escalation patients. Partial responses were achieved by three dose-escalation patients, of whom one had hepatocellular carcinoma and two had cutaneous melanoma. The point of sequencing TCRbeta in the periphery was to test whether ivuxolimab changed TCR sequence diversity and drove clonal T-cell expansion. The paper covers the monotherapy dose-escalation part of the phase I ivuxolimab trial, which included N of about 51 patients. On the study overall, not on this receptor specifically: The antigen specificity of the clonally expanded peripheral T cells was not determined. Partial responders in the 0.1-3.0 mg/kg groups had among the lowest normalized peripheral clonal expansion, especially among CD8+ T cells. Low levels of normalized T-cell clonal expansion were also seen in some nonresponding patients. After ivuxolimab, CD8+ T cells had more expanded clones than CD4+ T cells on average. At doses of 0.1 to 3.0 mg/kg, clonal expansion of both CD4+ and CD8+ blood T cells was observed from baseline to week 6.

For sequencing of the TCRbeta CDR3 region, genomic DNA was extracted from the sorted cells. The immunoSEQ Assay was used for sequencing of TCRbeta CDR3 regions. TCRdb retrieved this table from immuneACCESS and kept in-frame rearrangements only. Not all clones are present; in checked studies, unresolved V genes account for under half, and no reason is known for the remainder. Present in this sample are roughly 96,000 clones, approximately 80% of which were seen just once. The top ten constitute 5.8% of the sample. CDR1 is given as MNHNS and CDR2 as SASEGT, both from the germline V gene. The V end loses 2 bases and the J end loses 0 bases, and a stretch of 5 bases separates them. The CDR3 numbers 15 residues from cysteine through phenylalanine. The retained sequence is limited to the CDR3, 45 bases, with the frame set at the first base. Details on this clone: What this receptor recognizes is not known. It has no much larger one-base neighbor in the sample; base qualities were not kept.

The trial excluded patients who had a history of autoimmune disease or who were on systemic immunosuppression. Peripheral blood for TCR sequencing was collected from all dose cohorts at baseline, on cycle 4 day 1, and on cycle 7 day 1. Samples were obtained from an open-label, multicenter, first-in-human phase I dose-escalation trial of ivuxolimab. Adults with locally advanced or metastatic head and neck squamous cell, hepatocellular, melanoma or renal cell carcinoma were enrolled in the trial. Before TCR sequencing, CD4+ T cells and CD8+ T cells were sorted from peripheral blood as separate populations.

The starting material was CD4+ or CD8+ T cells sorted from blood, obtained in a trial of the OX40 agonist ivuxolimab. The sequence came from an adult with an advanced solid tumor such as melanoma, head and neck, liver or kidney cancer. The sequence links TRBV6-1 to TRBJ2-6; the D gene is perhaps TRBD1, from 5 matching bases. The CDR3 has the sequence CASSEQGSGANVLTF. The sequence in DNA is TGTGCCAGCAGTGAACAGGGCTCTGGGGCCAACGTCCTGACTTTC.